The 17 T cell receptor beta chains given below trace back to one sample, sequenced in a study of response to subunit inactivated influenza vaccine. MiXCR, run by TCRdb on the RT-PCR reads, gives a single entry per CDR3 protein. The table includes roughly 630,000 distinct CDR3 sequences, around 15% detected once. The sample in question was PBMCs from blood, obtained 14 to 15 days before vaccination. The receptors originated from a man aged 45-65 years who received an inactivated influenza vaccine.

This clonotype was observed a handful of times. The chain carries TRBV12-3 or TRBV12-4 and TRBJ2-5, with 12 bases lining up with TRBD2. The CDR3 has 14 amino acids. V lost 4 bases and J lost 6; bases outside the gene matches: 3. In DNA form, the CDR3 reads TGTGCCAGCAGTTCTAGCGGGGGGGCAAAGACCCAGTACTTC. It codes for CASSSSGGAKTQYF.

This clonotype showed up just a few times. The V and J genes are TRBV19 and TRBJ2-2, with D maybe TRBD1 (5 bases). V was shortened by 8 bases and J by 0 bases, with 13 bases between the two germline ends. The CDR3 totals 15 residues. Germline CDR1 is LNHDA and CDR2 is SQIVND (reference sequence). This CDR3 reads CASFQGAANTGELFF. CDR3 nucleotide sequence: TGTGCCAGTTTTCAGGGCGCCGCGAACACCGGGGAGCTGTTTTTT.

The chain recombines TRBV18 with TRBJ1-5; no definite D call. Trimming cost V 2 bases and J 6 bases, with 8 bases left between them. Germline assignment: CDR1 KGHSH and CDR2 LQKENI. The CDR3 has 13 residues. The CDR3 loop reads CASSPSRSQPQHF. In DNA form, the CDR3 reads TGTGCCAGCTCACCATCGCGATCTCAGCCCCAGCATTTT.

In its sample, this clonotype was seen a few times. This rearrangement joins TRBV6-2 or TRBV6-3 to TRBJ2-1, with TRBD2 identical over 12 bases. Trimming took 6 bases from V and 7 from J; bases not matched to a gene: 7. CDR1 is MNHEY, CDR2 SVGEGT, per germline. This CDR3 is 15 amino acids long. CDR3 nucleotide sequence: TGTGCCAGCAGCAGGACTAGCGGGATGGGGAATGAGCAGTTCTTC. This encodes CASSRTSGMGNEQFF.

This clonotype has more than one count but fewer than ten. The chain carries TRBV3-1 and TRBJ2-4; D tentatively reads TRBD1 or TRBD2 (5 bases each). V lost 4 bases and J 3 bases, leaving 16 bases between the germline ends. CDR3 length: 16 amino acids. Germline-derived CDR1 and CDR2 are LGHDT and YNNKEL (reference sequence). CDR3 protein: CASSPFGDQGKNIQYF. The CDR3 nucleotides are TGTGCCAGCAGCCCTTTCGGGGACCAGGGCAAAAACATTCAGTACTTC.

This clonotype was observed a few times. This rearrangement joins TRBV3-1 to TRBJ2-1; 11 bases line up with TRBD1. In germline, CDR1 is LGHDT, CDR2 YNNKEL (reference sequence). The length of the CDR3 is 17 residues. The V gene end was trimmed by 2 bases and the J gene end by 7 bases; junction bases not matched to a gene: 10. CDR3 sequence: CASSQKKVGTGGNEQFF. The DNA for the CDR3 is TGTGCCAGCAGCCAAAAGAAGGTGGGGACAGGGGGAAATGAGCAGTTCTTC.

Remarks on this clonotype: Relative to the germline gene, one junction end is altered; a read error may explain this. V gene TRBV4-1 combines with J gene TRBJ1-2, with D possibly matching TRBD1 (5 bases). This CDR3 contains 14 residues. Germline-derived CDR1 and CDR2 are MGHRA and YSYEKL. The CDR3 is CASCQVQGRRGYTF. CDR3 in DNA: TGCGCCAGCTGCCAAGTTCAGGGACGTCGAGGCTACACCTTC.

Only a few counts were recorded for this clonotype. The chain recombines TRBV28 with TRBJ1-5, with 8 bases lining up with TRBD1. The J segment lost 6 bases and the V segment lost 2 bases, leaving 6 bases of the junction unmatched. This CDR3 comprises 15 residues. CDR1 and CDR2 (germline): MDHEN, SYDVKM. This chain's CDR3 is CASSLRTGKSQPQHF. DNA for the CDR3: TGTGCCAGCAGTTTAAGGACAGGGAAGAGTCAGCCCCAGCATTTT.

The chain carries TRBV6-1 and TRBJ2-1, with TRBD2 identical over 7 bases. Unmatched junction bases numbered 11, after V lost 7 bases and J lost 5 bases. The germline CDR1 and CDR2 sequences are MNHNS and SASEGT. The CDR3 spans 15 residues. The CDR3 DNA reads as TGTGCCAGCACACAGCGGGGAGCTCCAAACAATGAGCAGTTCTTC. This sequence encodes CASTQRGAPNNEQFF.

This clonotype was counted between two and nine times. V usage is TRBV20-1 and J usage is TRBJ2-3; TRBD1 or TRBD2 may be the D gene (6 bases each). Germline assignment: CDR1 DFQATT and CDR2 SNEGSKA (reference sequence). Deletions cut 6 bases from V and 5 bases from J, with 15 bases between. The CDR3 contains 13 residues. This chain's CDR3 is CSALGGRIDTQYF. In DNA form, the CDR3 reads TGCAGTGCGCTGGGGGGCCGGATAGATACGCAGTATTTT.

The sample holds many counts of this clonotype. The chain carries TRBV4-3 and TRBJ1-6; a possible D gene is TRBD1 (5 bases). CDR1 is LGHNA and CDR2 is YSLEER in the germline V gene. CDR3 length equals 15 residues. The V and J ends lost 0 bases and 9 bases respectively, with 12 bases between them. CDR3 region: CASSQDRLQGSPLHF. Written as DNA, the CDR3 is TGCGCCAGCAGCCAAGACCGATTGCAGGGTTCACCCCTCCACTTT.

In this sample, this clonotype turned up many times. CDR3 coding DNA: TGTGCCAGCTCAACAAGGGGGAACATTCAGTACTTC. Translation: CASSTRGNIQYF. The chain joins TRBV3-1 to TRBJ2-4; tentatively, D is TRBD1 (6 bases). Germline CDR1 and CDR2: LGHDT and YNNKEL (reference sequence). The germline V and J ends were trimmed by 8 bases and 7 bases, with 12 bases remaining between them. The CDR3 is made up of 12 amino acids. Based on the CDR3 plus reference TRBV3-1 and TRBJ2-4, the full variable domain is DTAVSQTPKYLVTQMGNDKSIKCEQNLGHDTMYWYKQDSKKFLKIMFSYNNKELIINETVPNRFSPKSPDKAHLNLHINSLELGDSAVYFCASSTRGNIQYFGAGTRLSVL.

In this sample, this clonotype turned up a few times. CDR3 DNA sequence: TGTGCCAGTAGTGCGCGATGGGACAAACTCACAGATACGCAGTATTTT. It encodes CASSARWDKLTDTQYF. The chain couples TRBV19 to TRBJ2-3, with D possibly being TRBD1 (6 bases). Trimming stripped 5 bases from V and 2 bases from J, with 17 bases between. The CDR3 loop spans 16 amino acids. Germline-derived CDR1 and CDR2 are LNHDA and SQIVND (reference sequence).

This clonotype was found many times. The chain combines TRBV12-3 or TRBV12-4 with TRBJ1-2; tentatively, D is TRBD1 (6 bases). CDR3 size: 14 residues. V lost 3 bases to trimming and J lost 7 bases, with 15 bases between them. In DNA form, the CDR3 reads TGTGCCAGCAGTTTCCCCCAGGGGTTTGGTGGCTACACCTTC. Encoded protein: CASSFPQGFGGYTF.

The chain is built from TRBV12-3 or TRBV12-4 and TRBJ2-1; D is ambiguous. The V end was cut by 5 bases, the J end by 9 bases, with 14 bases between. The CDR3 sequence is 13 residues long. Written as DNA, the CDR3 is TGTGCCAGCAGTACTGTGGGAAAGGCTGAGCAGTTCTTC. Protein product: CASSTVGKAEQFF.

This clonotype showed up just a few times. The chain carries TRBV20-1 and TRBJ2-7, with D perhaps given as TRBD1 or TRBD2 (5 bases each). The V end lost 0 bases, the J end lost 6 bases, and 21 bases lay between the germline ends. Germline CDR1 is DFQATT and CDR2 is SNEGSKA (reference sequence). The CDR3 length is 16 residues. CDR3: CSARDRGSNPLPEQYF. CDR3 bases: TGCAGTGCTAGAGATCGGGGCTCAAACCCCTTACCCGAGCAGTACTTC.

The rearrangement links TRBV27 to TRBJ1-2, with 11 bases identical to TRBD1. The length of the CDR3 is 17 residues. Germline CDR1 MNHEY, CDR2 SMNVEV (reference sequence). Trimming at V came to 2 bases and at J to 6 bases, leaving 11 bases not matched to a gene. The CDR3, as DNA: TGTGCCAGCAGTTTACTAGGTCCCGGGACAGGGGGGGATGGCTACACCTTC. It specifies CASSLLGPGTGGDGYTF.